This TCR beta chain was obtained from a study of blood T cell repertoires in COVID-19. Study at large: Whether acute or convalescent, the COVID-19 samples came from the United States, Italy and Spain. PBMCs, B-cell-depleted T cells, or T cells were the source of the cDNA or gDNA that made up the material.

The count of this clone is one. Methods used by the authors: The authors estimated nucleated cell counts from reference gene primer amplification. Sequencing was performed with immunoSEQ multiplex PCR; in TCRdb, only in-frame clones are kept and a portion is missing. D and trimming were read from the DNA, whereas the V and J calls and clone size are those reported in that table. Found here are about 270,000 clones, more than 75% of them singletons; the top ten hold approximately 2.3%. The ends were cut back, 7 bases at V and 7 bases at J, with 20 bases in the middle. The germline V gene has CDR1 SNHLY and CDR2 FYNNEI. This CDR3 has 14 residues.

The sequenced sample was peripheral blood. This clonotype was sampled from a woman aged 50 to 65 with acute or convalescent COVID-19. This rearrangement joins TRBV2 to TRBJ2-7; maybe TRBD1 (7 bases). The CDR3 bases are TGTGCCAGCAACCCATCAGGGGGGAGTGGGGAGCAGTACTTC. This gives the protein CASNPSGGSGEQYF.